The present TCR beta chain was sequenced within a study of early T cells in non-severe SARS-CoV-2 infection. Turning to the study itself: Chains were unpaired, as sequencing was done on bulk RNA from unsorted whole blood. Study-wide results and caveats: Database matching using VDJdb favored anti-spike CD8 responses, with private and CD4 specificities left missing.

Looked up from germline, CDR1 is MGHDK and CDR2 is SYGVNS. V trimming: 2 bases; J trimming: 3 bases; junction bases outside the gene matches: 4. This CDR3 comprises 14 residues. This clonotype has a handful of counts. The antigen is undetermined. cDNA molecules, individually, were tagged with unique molecular identifiers. One entry per CDR3 protein results from TCRdb running MiXCR on the 5' RACE reads. The profile shows tens of thousands of distinct CDR3 sequences, roughly 10% of them singletons. The chain carries TRBV25-1 and TRBJ2-7; 7 positions match TRBD2. This TCR came from an adult who was a healthcare worker with PCR-confirmed SARS-CoV-2 infection or an uninfected control (not recorded which). The sample was whole blood. The CDR3 reads CASSEGGRLYEQYF. CDR3 coding DNA: TGTGCCAGCAGTGAAGGCGGGAGACTCTACGAGCAGTACTTC.